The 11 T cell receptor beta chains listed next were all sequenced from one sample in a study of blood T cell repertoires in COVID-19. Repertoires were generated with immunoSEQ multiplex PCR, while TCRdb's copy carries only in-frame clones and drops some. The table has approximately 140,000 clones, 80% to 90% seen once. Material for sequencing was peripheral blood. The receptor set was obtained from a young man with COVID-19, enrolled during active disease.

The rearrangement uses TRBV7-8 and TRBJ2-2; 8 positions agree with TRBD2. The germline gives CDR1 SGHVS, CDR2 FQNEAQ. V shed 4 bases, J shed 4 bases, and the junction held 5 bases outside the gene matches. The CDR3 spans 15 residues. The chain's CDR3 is CASSSGTRGTGELFF. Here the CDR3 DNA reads TGTGCCAGCAGCTCCGGGACTAGGGGCACCGGGGAGCTGTTTTTT.

The CDR3 region is CAIVDRVGQPQHF. CDR3 nucleotide sequence: TGTGCCATCGTTGACAGGGTGGGTCAGCCCCAGCATTTT. This chain uses TRBV10-3 with TRBJ1-5; 7 bases are a match to TRBD1. V lost 8 bases to trimming and J lost 6 bases; unmatched junction nucleotides: 7. CDR1 is ENHRY and CDR2 is SYGVKD in the germline V gene. This CDR3 is built from 13 residues.

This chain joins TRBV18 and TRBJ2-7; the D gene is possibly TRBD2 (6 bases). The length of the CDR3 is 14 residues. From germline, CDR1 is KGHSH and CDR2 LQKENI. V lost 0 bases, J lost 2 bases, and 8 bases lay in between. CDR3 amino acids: CASSPPTRTYEQYF. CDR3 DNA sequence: TGTGCCAGCTCACCACCGACTAGAACCTACGAGCAGTACTTC.

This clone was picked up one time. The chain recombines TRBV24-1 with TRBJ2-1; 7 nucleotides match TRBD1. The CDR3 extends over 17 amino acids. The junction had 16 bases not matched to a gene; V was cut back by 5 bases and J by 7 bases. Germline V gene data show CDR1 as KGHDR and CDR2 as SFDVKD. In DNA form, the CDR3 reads TGTGCCACCAGTGCCCTTTCGGCAGGGGGAAGTCGGAATGAGCAGTTCTTC. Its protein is CATSALSAGGSRNEQFF.

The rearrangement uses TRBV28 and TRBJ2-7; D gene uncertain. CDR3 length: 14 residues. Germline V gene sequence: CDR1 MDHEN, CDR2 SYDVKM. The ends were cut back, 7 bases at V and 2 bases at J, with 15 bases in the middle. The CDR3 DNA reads TGTGCCAGCACCTCGGAGATTCCTACCTACGAGCAGTACTTC. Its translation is CASTSEIPTYEQYF.

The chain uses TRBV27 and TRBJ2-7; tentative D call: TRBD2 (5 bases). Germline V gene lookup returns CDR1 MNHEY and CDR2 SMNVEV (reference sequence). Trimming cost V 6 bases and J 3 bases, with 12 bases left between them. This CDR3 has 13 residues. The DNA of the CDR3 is TGTGCCAGCAGCTTTAGCGCGGTCTACGAGCAGTACTTC. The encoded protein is CASSFSAVYEQYF.

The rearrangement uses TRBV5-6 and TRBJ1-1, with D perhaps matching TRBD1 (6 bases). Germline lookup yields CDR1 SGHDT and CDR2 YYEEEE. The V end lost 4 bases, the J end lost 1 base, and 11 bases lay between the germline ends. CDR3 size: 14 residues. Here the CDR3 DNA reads TGTGCCAGCAGCCCTCCGGACAGGAACACTGAAGCTTTCTTT. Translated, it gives CASSPPDRNTEAFF.

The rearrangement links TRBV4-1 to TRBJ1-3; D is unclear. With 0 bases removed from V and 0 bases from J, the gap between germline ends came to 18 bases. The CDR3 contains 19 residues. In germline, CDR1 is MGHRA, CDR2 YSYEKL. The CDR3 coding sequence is TGCGCCAGCAGCCAAGAGGCCCCCCCATCTACAGCCTCTGGAAACACCATATATTTT. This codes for CASSQEAPPSTASGNTIYF.

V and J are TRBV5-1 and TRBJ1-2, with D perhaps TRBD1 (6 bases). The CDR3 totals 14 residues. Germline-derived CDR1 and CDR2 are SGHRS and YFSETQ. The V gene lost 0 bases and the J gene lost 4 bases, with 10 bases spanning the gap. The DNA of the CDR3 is TGCGCCAGCAGCTTGGACAGGGCCGCCTATGGCTACACCTTC. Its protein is CASSLDRAAYGYTF.

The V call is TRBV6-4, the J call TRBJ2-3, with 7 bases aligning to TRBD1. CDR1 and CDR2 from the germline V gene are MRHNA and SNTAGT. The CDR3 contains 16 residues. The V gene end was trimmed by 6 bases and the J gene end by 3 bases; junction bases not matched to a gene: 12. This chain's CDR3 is CASSQTGTEGTDTQYF. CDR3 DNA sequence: TGTGCCAGCAGCCAGACCGGGACAGAGGGGACAGATACGCAGTATTTT.

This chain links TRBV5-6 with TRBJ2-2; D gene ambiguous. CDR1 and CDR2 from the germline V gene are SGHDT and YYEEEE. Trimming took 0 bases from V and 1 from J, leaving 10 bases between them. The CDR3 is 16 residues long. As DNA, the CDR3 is TGTGCCAGCAGCTTGGCCGGGTCTGGGAACACCGGGGAGCTGTTTTTT. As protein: CASSLAGSGNTGELFF.